This entry lists 32 T cell receptor beta chains sequenced from one sample in a study of blood T cell repertoires in COVID-19. Assay used: immunoSEQ multiplex PCR; TCRdb lists only in-frame clones, some missing. The sample yields roughly 100,000 clones, 84% seen once. Sequencing was done on a sample of peripheral blood. Receptor source: a man aged 70 or older with active or convalescent COVID-19.

The V and J genes are TRBV6-5 and TRBJ2-7; D is ambiguous. Trimming removed 0 bases at V and 0 bases at J, with 9 bases between. Per germline, CDR1 MNHEY and CDR2 SVGAGI. The CDR3 runs 15 residues. In DNA form, the CDR3 reads TGTGCCAGCAGTTACTCTGATCCGGGCTCCTACGAGCAGTACTTC. This translates into CASSYSDPGSYEQYF.

The rearrangement links TRBV5-4 to TRBJ2-2, with 7 bases identical to TRBD1. Germline assignment: CDR1 SGHNT and CDR2 YYREEE (reference sequence). The CDR3 extends over 17 amino acids. V dropped 2 bases and J dropped 0; count of bases not matched to a gene: 7. The CDR3 region is CASSFSQGPTNTGELFF. CDR3 sequence (DNA): TGTGCCAGCAGCTTCTCACAGGGGCCGACGAACACCGGGGAGCTGTTTTTT.

This clone was found a few times. The chain employs TRBV20-1 and TRBJ2-5, with a tentative D call TRBD2 (6 bases). The CDR3 runs 11 residues. Germline lookup yields CDR1 DFQATT and CDR2 SNEGSKA (reference sequence). With 8 bases removed from V and 4 bases from J, the gap between germline ends came to 11 bases. The CDR3 coding sequence is TGCAGTCCCAATAGCGGAGAGACCCAGTACTTC. The encoded protein is CSPNSGETQYF.

The count of this clone is one. This rearrangement joins TRBV2 to TRBJ2-1; D gene unclear. The CDR3 has 15 residues. Trimming left V 0 bases short and J 4 bases short, with 10 bases between. Germline CDR1 reads SNHLY; CDR2 reads FYNNEI. DNA for the CDR3: TGTGCCAGCAGTGAAGCGCTATCGGTATACAATGAGCAGTTCTTC. Encoded protein: CASSEALSVYNEQFF.

The chain links TRBV5-1 to TRBJ2-3; a weak D match, TRBD1 (6 bases). This CDR3 is 15 amino acids long. Germline CDR1 and CDR2: SGHRS and YFSETQ. Deletions cut 3 bases from V and 2 bases from J, with 13 bases between. CDR3 sequence reads: CASSSGARNTDTQYF. CDR3 sequence (DNA): TGCGCCAGCAGCTCAGGGGCCCGGAACACAGATACGCAGTATTTT. The full variable domain, its missing parts supplied by reference TRBV5-1 and TRBJ2-3, is KAGVTQTPRYLIKTRGQQVTLSCSPISGHRSVSWYQQTPGQGLQFLFEYFSETQRNKGNFPGRFSGRQFSNSRSEMNVSTLELGDSALYLCASSSGARNTDTQYFGPGTRLTVL.

The J gene is TRBJ2-1, the V gene TRBV27, with D possibly matching TRBD2 (5 bases). The CDR3 is made up of 17 amino acids. The V end was cut by 2 bases, the J end by 4 bases, with 18 bases between. CDR1 and CDR2 from the germline V gene are MNHEY and SMNVEV (reference sequence). The chain's CDR3 is CASSLIYAAREYNEQFF. CDR3 sequence (DNA): TGTGCCAGCAGTTTAATCTATGCAGCGAGGGAATACAATGAGCAGTTCTTC.

This sequence joins TRBV6-5 and TRBJ2-1, with 9 nucleotides matching TRBD1. The CDR3 covers 14 residues. Germline V gene sequence: CDR1 MNHEY, CDR2 SVGAGI. With V trimmed by 5 bases and J by 7 bases, 6 bases remained unmatched. In DNA form, the CDR3 reads TGTGCCAGCAGTACCGGGACAGGGCTAAATGAGCAGTTCTTC. It encodes CASSTGTGLNEQFF.

This clone occurred once. V is TRBV21-1 and J is TRBJ1-4. TRBV21-1 is labeled a pseudogene. The CDR3 runs 21 residues. CDR3 nucleotides: TGTGCCAGCAGCTTCTCCCCGGGAGGAGAGAGGGGAGGGTGGACTAATGAAAAACTGTTTTTT. Translation: CASSFSPGGERGGWTNEKLFF.

J is TRBJ2-1 and V is TRBV5-5, with 7 bases that match TRBD1. The CDR3 is made up of 17 amino acids. V gave up 1 base and J gave up 0 bases; unmatched junction bases: 7. The germline V gene has CDR1 SGHKS and CDR2 YYEKEE (reference sequence). This CDR3 reads CASSLLGQPISYNEQFF. DNA for the CDR3: TGTGCCAGCAGCTTGCTGGGACAGCCTATCTCCTACAATGAGCAGTTCTTC.

The genes are TRBV28 and TRBJ1-5; no firm D call. Germline V CDR1 and CDR2: MDHEN, SYDVKM. CDR3 length: 14 amino acids. The V end lost 3 bases, the J end lost 5 bases, and 11 bases lay between the germline ends. The CDR3 spells CASSFGERYQPQHF. CDR3 coding DNA: TGTGCCAGCAGTTTCGGGGAAAGATATCAGCCCCAGCATTTT.

The V and J genes are TRBV18 and TRBJ2-2, with no clear D. Germline CDR1 reads KGHSH; CDR2 reads LQKENI. The CDR3 length is 12 residues. Between the trimmed V and J ends, which lost 3 bases and 3 bases, there was a span of 2 bases. CDR3: CASSPYTGELFF. The CDR3 nucleotides read TGTGCCAGCTCACCCTACACCGGGGAGCTGTTTTTT.

There are a few counts of this clone. This chain uses TRBV2 with TRBJ1-3; 9 bases align to TRBD1. Germline V lookup: CDR1 SNHLY, CDR2 FYNNEI. The trim removed 7 bases at V and 0 bases at J, leaving 10 bases unmatched. The CDR3 runs 17 residues. The CDR3 DNA sequence: TGTGCCAGCACCCCGGGACAGGGTAACCCCTCTGGAAACACCATATATTTT. Translating gives CASTPGQGNPSGNTIYF.

This chain links TRBV10-3 with TRBJ1-4; TRBD1 might be the D (5 bases). Germline CDR1 is ENHRY and CDR2 is SYGVKD. V was trimmed by 0 bases and J by 5 bases, leaving 10 bases between them. The CDR3 spans 15 residues. In DNA, the CDR3 is TGTGCCATCAGTGAGTCCGACAGACCAAATGAAAAACTGTTTTTT. This sequence encodes CAISESDRPNEKLFF.

The chain combines TRBV19 with TRBJ1-5, with 12 bases identical to TRBD1. Germline assignment: CDR1 LNHDA and CDR2 SQIVND (reference sequence). V dropped 5 bases and J dropped 2; count of bases not matched to a gene: 10. This CDR3 is 18 amino acids long. This CDR3 reads CASSPRDRGPVGNQPQHF. The CDR3, as DNA: TGTGCCAGTAGTCCCCGGGACAGGGGGCCGGTGGGCAATCAGCCCCAGCATTTT. Together with reference TRBV19 and TRBJ1-5, the CDR3 gives the full variable domain: DGGITQSPKYLFRKEGQNVTLSCEQNLNHDAMYWYRQDPGQGLRLIYYSQIVNDFQKGDIAEGYSVSREKKESFPLTVTSAQKNPTAFYLCASSPRDRGPVGNQPQHFGDGTRLSIL.

The CDR3 DNA sequence: TGTGCCATCAGACACGACAGGGTTGACACTGAAGCTTTCTTT. Protein sequence: CAIRHDRVDTEAFF. J is TRBJ1-1 and V is TRBV10-3; 7 bases line up with TRBD1. Germline CDR1 reads ENHRY; CDR2 reads SYGVKD. After removal of 6 bases from V and 3 bases from J, the junction contained 7 bases not matched to a gene. CDR3 length: 14 amino acids.

V and J are TRBV18 and TRBJ1-4, with D unresolved. The CDR3 runs to 16 residues. Per the germline V gene, CDR1 is KGHSH and CDR2 is LQKENI. The V end lost 0 bases, the J end lost 8 bases, and 16 bases lay between the germline ends. The CDR3 nucleotides read TGTGCCAGCTCACCACCCACCGTGGGATCGGGAGAAAAACTGTTTTTT. Its translation: CASSPPTVGSGEKLFF.

By share of the sample, this clone is medium-sized. V and J are TRBV12-3 or TRBV12-4 and TRBJ2-1; no firm D call. V was trimmed by 7 bases and J by 10 bases, leaving 11 bases between them. This CDR3 contains 11 residues. The CDR3 region is CASKEEQEQFF. The DNA for the CDR3 is TGTGCCAGCAAAGAGGAACAAGAGCAGTTCTTC.

This clone was observed a handful of times. This chain connects TRBV6-5 to TRBJ2-7, with 11 bases lining up with TRBD1. Germline V gene sequence: CDR1 MNHEY, CDR2 SVGAGI. The CDR3 runs 15 residues. The trim removed 6 bases at V and 4 bases at J, leaving 8 bases unmatched. CDR3 sequence: CASRARDRGAYEQYF. Here the CDR3 DNA reads TGTGCCAGCAGGGCCCGGGACAGGGGGGCTTACGAGCAGTACTTC.

This rearrangement joins TRBV15 to TRBJ2-7; no clear D. V gave up 0 bases and J gave up 3 bases, with 6 bases separating them. The CDR3 runs 13 residues. CDR1 is LNHNV, CDR2 YYDKDF, per germline (reference sequence). In DNA form, the CDR3 reads TGTGCCACCAGCAGAGATCTAGTCTACGAGCAGTACTTC. Translating gives CATSRDLVYEQYF.

The J gene is TRBJ1-1, the V gene TRBV10-3, with a tentative D call TRBD1 (5 bases). The CDR3 sequence is 15 residues long. From germline, CDR1 is ENHRY and CDR2 SYGVKD. Between the trimmed V and J ends, which lost 5 bases and 0 bases, there was a span of 13 bases. Written as DNA, the CDR3 is TGTGCCATCAGTATATCAGGGCCTCTGAACACTGAAGCTTTCTTT. Translated, it gives CAISISGPLNTEAFF.

V and J are TRBV10-3 and TRBJ1-4; 9 bases align to TRBD1. CDR3 length: 15 amino acids. Germline lookup yields CDR1 ENHRY and CDR2 SYGVKD. The V segment lost 0 bases and the J segment 8 bases; nucleotides outside the gene matches: 4. The CDR3 region is CAISESGQGIEKLFF. DNA of the CDR3: TGTGCCATCAGTGAGTCGGGACAGGGAATCGAAAAACTGTTTTTT.

The rearrangement links TRBV29-1 to TRBJ1-2; a weak D match, TRBD1 (5 bases). Trimming took 7 bases from V and 4 from J, leaving 13 bases between them. The CDR3 loop spans 12 amino acids. Germline V CDR1 and CDR2: SQVTM, ANQGSEA. In DNA form, the CDR3 reads TGCAGCGGGGGGGAGGGAGCCTATGGCTACACCTTC. It translates to CSGGEGAYGYTF.

The V call is TRBV6-5, the J call TRBJ1-5, with 9 bases aligning to TRBD1. The CDR3 totals 15 residues. Trimming took 4 bases from V and 1 from J; bases not matched to a gene: 2. Germline V CDR1 and CDR2: MNHEY, SVGAGI. CDR3 sequence: CASSSTGGSNQPQHF. In DNA, the CDR3 is TGTGCCAGCAGTTCGACAGGGGGAAGCAATCAGCCCCAGCATTTT.

The chain carries TRBV18 and TRBJ2-1, with D perhaps matching TRBD2 (6 bases). The CDR3 spans 13 residues. With 5 bases removed from V and 4 bases from J, the gap between germline ends came to 9 bases. Germline-derived CDR1 and CDR2 are KGHSH and LQKENI. The CDR3: CASSDGLYNEQFF. CDR3 DNA sequence: TGTGCCAGCTCAGACGGACTATACAATGAGCAGTTCTTC.

J is TRBJ1-5 and V is TRBV19; D is unclear. V dropped 5 bases and J dropped 2 bases, with 13 bases sitting between them. Germline lookup yields CDR1 LNHDA and CDR2 SQIVND (reference sequence). This CDR3 has 15 amino acids. The CDR3 spells CASSLLWGGNQPQHF. CDR3 nucleotides: TGTGCCAGTAGTCTTTTATGGGGAGGCAATCAGCCCCAGCATTTT.

V and J are TRBV2 and TRBJ2-5, with D perhaps matching TRBD1 (6 bases). Per the germline V gene, CDR1 is SNHLY and CDR2 is FYNNEI. The CDR3 runs 13 residues. V was shortened by 4 bases and J by 2 bases, with 8 bases between the two germline ends. In DNA, the CDR3 is TGTGCCAGCAGTGGGACAGTACAAGAGACCCAGTACTTC. Translation: CASSGTVQETQYF.

This clone turned up a few times. The chain uses TRBV7-8 and TRBJ1-2; TRBD1 matches 10 bases. The CDR3 has 14 residues. Germline assignment: CDR1 SGHVS and CDR2 FQNEAQ. With 6 bases clipped from V and 4 bases from J, the junction kept 5 bases outside the gene matches. The CDR3 region is CASSPRDRGYGYTF. CDR3 sequence (DNA): TGTGCCAGCAGTCCCCGGGACAGGGGCTATGGCTACACCTTC.

The rearrangement links TRBV2 to TRBJ1-3; D unresolved. V was shortened by 8 bases and J by 2 bases, with 19 bases between the two germline ends. The CDR3 is made up of 16 amino acids. Germline V gene sequence: CDR1 SNHLY, CDR2 FYNNEI. CDR3 sequence reads: CASSLRTGSPGNTIYF. Here the CDR3 DNA reads TGTGCCAGCTCGCTAAGGACGGGGTCCCCTGGAAACACCATATATTTT.

The chain employs TRBV11-2 and TRBJ2-2; D uncertain. Trimming cost V 4 bases and J 6 bases, with 12 bases left between them. Germline-derived CDR1 and CDR2 are SGHAT and FQNNGV. This CDR3 is built from 14 residues. The CDR3 protein is CASSSWSGAGELFF. The CDR3 nucleotides are TGTGCCAGCAGCTCTTGGAGTGGTGCCGGGGAGCTGTTTTTT.

The genes are TRBV28 and TRBJ2-2; TRBD2 agrees at 8 bases. The ends lost 3 bases at V and 6 bases at J; junction bases unmatched: 6. CDR1 and CDR2 (germline): MDHEN, SYDVKM. CDR3 size: 15 residues. The CDR3 nucleotides are TGTGCCAGCAGTTTGCAGCGGCGGGGGGCCGGGGAGCTGTTTTTT. This translates into CASSLQRRGAGELFF.

The chain uses TRBV3-1 (or the pseudogene TRBV3-2) and TRBJ2-1, with 10 bases lining up with TRBD2. Trimming took 1 base from V and 2 from J; bases not matched to a gene: 8. Germline V gene data show CDR1 as LGHDT and CDR2 as YNNKEL (reference sequence). This CDR3 is built from 18 residues. The CDR3 nucleotides are TGTGCCAGCAGCCAAGTAGGGCCTAGCGGGGGAGCCTACAATGAGCAGTTCTTC. Its protein is CASSQVGPSGGAYNEQFF.

The gene calls are TRBV19 and TRBJ1-6; D uncertain. CDR1 LNHDA and CDR2 SQIVND come from the germline V gene (reference sequence). The V gene lost 6 bases and the J gene lost 3 bases, with 3 bases spanning the gap. This CDR3 contains 12 residues. CDR3 bases: TGTGCCAGTAGCAACTATAATTCACCCCTCCACTTT. Residues: CASSNYNSPLHF.